This T cell receptor (beta chain) was observed in a study of blood T cell repertoires in COVID-19. The wider study: Sites in the United States, Italy and Spain provided acute and convalescent COVID-19 samples.

This clone appeared once. Per the germline V gene, CDR1 is SEHNR and CDR2 is FQNEAQ (reference sequence). The V and J ends lost 2 bases and 8 bases respectively, with 12 bases between them. The CDR3 length is 14 residues. The study assigned cohorts using participant-reported clinical history. Resolution of symptoms, clearance, or two negative PCRs was present in recovered Cohort 3 donors. The method was immunoSEQ multiplex PCR; TCRdb's version includes in-frame clones alone and lacks a portion of them. The table has a few hundred thousand clones, around 87% seen once. Sequenced input: PBMCs or T cells enriched from blood (not recorded which). J is TRBJ1-4 and V is TRBV7-9; D remains ambiguous. This TCR came from a man aged 25 to 45 who had recovered from COVID-19. The CDR3 nucleotides read TGTGCCAGCAGCTTAAGGACTCTTCAGGAAAAACTGTTTTTT. Its translation: CASSLRTLQEKLFF.